Listed here are 29 T cell receptor beta chains from one sample, sequenced in a study of T cell responses to AZD1222 COVID-19 vaccine. Sequencing was performed with immunoSEQ multiplex PCR; in TCRdb, only in-frame clones are kept and a portion is missing. This table has about 100,000 clones, around 87% appearing once. The sequencing here drew on peripheral blood, taken on day 0 of AZD1222 vaccination. These receptor sequences come from an adult in good health.

V and J are TRBV28 and TRBJ2-7; maybe TRBD2 (7 bases). The CDR3 runs to 16 residues. Trimming stripped 6 bases from V and 4 bases from J, with 22 bases between. The V gene's germline CDR1 is MDHEN and CDR2 SYDVKM. The CDR3: CASSQLGGVKEYEQYF. CDR3 in DNA: TGTGCCAGCAGCCAGTTAGGGGGGGTCAAGGAGTACGAGCAGTACTTC.

The chain has TRBV3-1 (or the pseudogene TRBV3-2) and TRBJ2-5, with D tentatively TRBD2 (6 bases). Trimming left V 0 bases short and J 2 bases short, with 10 bases between. Germline V gene lookup returns CDR1 LGHDT and CDR2 YNNKEL (reference sequence). The CDR3 has 15 residues. CDR3 bases: TGTGCCAGCAGCCAAGATCGTGGGGGGCAAGAGACCCAGTACTTC. Its translation is CASSQDRGGQETQYF.

The rearrangement links TRBV29-1 to TRBJ1-4; D is unclear. The CDR3 is made up of 10 amino acids. The V gene lost 4 bases and the J gene lost 8 bases, with 5 bases spanning the gap. Germline lookup yields CDR1 SQVTM and CDR2 ANQGSEA. The CDR3 reads CSVASEKLFF. CDR3 in DNA: TGCAGCGTTGCATCCGAAAAACTGTTTTTT.

The V call is TRBV15, the J call TRBJ2-2, with no clear D. Germline CDR1 and CDR2: LNHNV and YYDKDF (reference sequence). V lost 5 bases and J 2 bases, leaving 15 bases between the germline ends. The CDR3 has 16 amino acids. The CDR3, as DNA: TGTGCCACCAGCGGTGGTGGAGCCTATAACACCGGGGAGCTGTTTTTT. Its protein product is CATSGGGAYNTGELFF.

Written as DNA, the CDR3 is TGTGCCAGCAGCGCGAGGGGGCAGAAAGGAAACACCATATATTTT. Translating it yields CASSARGQKGNTIYF. The chain uses TRBV7-6 and TRBJ1-3, with TRBD1 identical over 7 bases. This CDR3 spans 15 amino acids. Germline CDR1 reads SGHVS; CDR2 reads FNYEAQ. J was trimmed by 4 bases and V by 5 bases; bases with no gene match: 8.

The V and J genes are TRBV19 and TRBJ1-5; tentatively, D is TRBD1 (6 bases). Germline V CDR1 and CDR2: LNHDA, SQIVND (reference sequence). The CDR3 runs to 16 residues. V was shortened by 9 bases and J by 3 bases, with 21 bases between the two germline ends. The CDR3 reads CASRSGALPSNQPQHF. In DNA form, the CDR3 reads TGTGCCAGCCGATCGGGGGCTTTACCTTCCAATCAGCCCCAGCATTTT.

The DNA for the CDR3 is TGCAGTGCCTTCACAGGAGGGGTTTTCTTT. This gives the protein CSAFTGGVFF. This chain joins TRBV20-1 and TRBJ1-1, with TRBD1 as a possible D gene (5 bases). Trimming stripped 6 bases from V and 13 bases from J, with 15 bases between. The CDR3 sequence is 10 residues long. Germline values: CDR1 DFQATT, CDR2 SNEGSKA (reference sequence).

This clone is a singleton in its sample. This chain connects TRBV4-1 to TRBJ2-5; TRBD2 agrees at 9 bases. V shed 0 bases, J shed 5 bases, and the junction held 16 bases outside the gene matches. The germline V gene encodes CDR1 MGHRA and CDR2 YSYEKL. The CDR3 runs 19 residues. The CDR3 DNA sequence: TGCGCCAGCAGCCAAGATCCCGGGCGTAGCGGGAGCCGAGGGGAGACCCAGTACTTC. Translating gives CASSQDPGRSGSRGETQYF.

The chain joins TRBV6-5 to TRBJ2-1, with D maybe TRBD2 (6 bases). The CDR3 runs 16 residues. The V gene's germline CDR1 is MNHEY and CDR2 SVGAGI. Trimming left V 0 bases short and J 2 bases short, with 11 bases between. The CDR3 DNA reads as TGTGCCAGCAGTTACTCGGCGCGGGGAGCCTACAATGAGCAGTTCTTC. This codes for CASSYSARGAYNEQFF.

The chain has TRBV11-1 and TRBJ2-4; D could derive from TRBD1 or TRBD2 (5 bases each). Germline lookup yields CDR1 SGHAT and CDR2 FQDESV (reference sequence). The length of the CDR3 is 15 residues. Trimming cost V 5 bases and J 6 bases, with 17 bases left between them. CDR3 sequence reads: CASSQGRLGGNIQYF. The CDR3 nucleotides are TGTGCCAGCAGCCAGGGACGACTCGGTGGAAACATTCAGTACTTC.

This chain joins TRBV3-1 (or the pseudogene TRBV3-2) and TRBJ2-5; 7 nucleotides agree with TRBD2. Losses at the gene ends were 0 bases for V and 5 bases for J; bases not matched to a gene: 6. Germline assignment: CDR1 LGHDT and CDR2 YNNKEL (reference sequence). The length of the CDR3 is 15 residues. The chain's CDR3 is CASSQDRLGGETQYF. For the CDR3, the DNA is TGTGCCAGCAGCCAAGACCGCCTGGGGGGGGAGACCCAGTACTTC.

The chain has TRBV7-2 and TRBJ2-7, with D maybe TRBD2 (5 bases). Germline CDR1 and CDR2: SGHTA and FQGNSA. Deletions cut 5 bases from V and 6 bases from J, with 23 bases between. The CDR3 is 16 residues long. The CDR3 DNA reads TGTGCCAGCAGCCCCCGGGGAAGCGGAAGTGCTATCGAGCAGTACTTC. It is translated as CASSPRGSGSAIEQYF. The variable domain in full, with the rest retrieved from reference TRBV7-2 and TRBJ2-7, is GAGVSQSPSNKVTEKGKDVELRCDPISGHTALYWYRQSLGQGLEFLIYFQGNSAPDKSGLPSDRFSAERTGGSVSTLTIQRTQQEDSAVYLCASSPRGSGSAIEQYFGPGTRLTVT.

The rearrangement joins TRBV7-8 to TRBJ1-4, with D possibly being TRBD1 (5 bases). Germline values: CDR1 SGHVS, CDR2 FQNEAQ. V was cut by 1 base and J by 0 bases, with 12 bases left in between. The CDR3 is 17 residues long. Written as DNA, the CDR3 is TGTGCCAGCAGCTTAGGTGGGGGAGTCTCAACTAATGAAAAACTGTTTTTT. Translation: CASSLGGGVSTNEKLFF.

The chain is built from TRBV5-5 and TRBJ2-7, with a weak D call TRBD2 (6 bases). V was cut by 2 bases and J by 4 bases, with 13 bases left in between. Germline V gene sequence: CDR1 SGHKS, CDR2 YYEKEE (reference sequence). The CDR3 has 14 residues. CDR3 residues: CASSFPGGLYEQYF. The CDR3 nucleotides are TGTGCCAGCAGCTTTCCCGGAGGGTTGTACGAGCAGTACTTC.

The chain recombines TRBV9 with TRBJ2-1; 9 nucleotides match TRBD2. V trimming: 0 bases; J trimming: 4 bases; junction bases outside the gene matches: 5. Looked up from germline, CDR1 is SGDLS and CDR2 is YYNGEE. This CDR3 region has 16 residues. In nucleotides, the CDR3 is TGTGCCAGCAGCGTAGGACTAGCGGTTTCTTACAATGAGCAGTTCTTC. Protein: CASSVGLAVSYNEQFF.

This chain connects TRBV7-9 to TRBJ1-1; D may be TRBD1 (5 bases). V lost 5 bases to trimming and J lost 1 base, with 8 bases between them. The CDR3 runs to 13 residues. Germline CDR1 SEHNR, CDR2 FQNEAQ (reference sequence). CDR3 coding DNA: TGTGCCAGCAGCCAGACAGCGAACACTGAAGCTTTCTTT. Protein sequence: CASSQTANTEAFF.

The chain carries TRBV28 and TRBJ2-4; 10 bases agree with TRBD2. The CDR3 length is 16 residues. The V gene's germline CDR1 is MDHEN and CDR2 SYDVKM. The ends lost 5 bases at V and 7 bases at J; junction bases unmatched: 11. As DNA, the CDR3 is TGTGCCAGCAGTCTTACGATGAGCGGGGGGGCTAACATTCAGTACTTC. Amino acid sequence: CASSLTMSGGANIQYF.

The chain has TRBV2 and TRBJ2-1; the D is unclear. The V gene's germline CDR1 is SNHLY and CDR2 FYNNEI. The CDR3 is made up of 12 amino acids. Trimming stripped 6 bases from V and 5 bases from J, with 8 bases between. CDR3 bases: TGTGCCAGCAGGTTGACCGACAATGAGCAGTTCTTC. This gives the protein CASRLTDNEQFF.

With regard to this clone: Other DNA variants within this sample encode the same CDR3. The chain carries TRBV6-5 and TRBJ2-3, with 9 positions matching TRBD2. Germline CDR1 is MNHEY and CDR2 is SVGAGI. The ends lost 0 bases at V and 5 bases at J; junction bases unmatched: 6. This CDR3 is built from 16 residues. DNA for the CDR3: TGTGCCAGCAGTTACTCTGGGGCGGGGGGGCAAGATACGCAGTATTTT. It is translated as CASSYSGAGGQDTQYF.

V is TRBV29-1 and J is TRBJ1-1; TRBD1 is a possible D gene (6 bases). V lost 1 base and J lost 4, with 19 bases in between. Per the germline V gene, CDR1 is SQVTM and CDR2 is ANQGSEA. This CDR3 comprises 16 residues. The CDR3 region is CSVEATIGTLSTEAFF. DNA of the CDR3: TGCAGCGTTGAAGCGACGATTGGGACATTGTCCACTGAAGCTTTCTTT.

The V gene is TRBV4-2, the J gene TRBJ2-6; D is tentatively TRBD1 or TRBD2 (5 bases each). This CDR3 is built from 18 residues. CDR1 is LGHNA and CDR2 is YNFKEQ in the germline V gene. V was shortened by 0 bases and J by 0 bases, with 12 bases between the two germline ends. CDR3 DNA: TGTGCCAGCAGCCAAGACGAGGGGACCTTCTCTGGGGCCAACGTCCTGACTTTC. Translation: CASSQDEGTFSGANVLTF.

The CDR3 nucleotides are TGTGCCAGCAGTTTGGAGGGGAACACTGAAGCTTTCTTT. Its translation is CASSLEGNTEAFF. The V call is TRBV12-3 or TRBV12-4, the J call TRBJ1-1; no firm D call. This CDR3 region has 13 residues. Between the trimmed V and J ends, which lost 3 bases and 1 base, there was a span of 6 bases.

The chain combines TRBV25-1 with TRBJ1-1; 8 nucleotides match TRBD1. Germline V gives CDR1 MGHDK, CDR2 SYGVNS. The CDR3 runs 15 residues. J gave up 2 bases and V 3 bases, and 5 bases lay outside the gene matches. In DNA form, the CDR3 reads TGTGCCAGCAGTGACCCAGGGGGCGGAAACACTGAAGCTTTCTTT. Its protein product is CASSDPGGGNTEAFF.

As regards this clone: Distinct nucleotide sequences in the sample also encode this CDR3. CDR3 protein: CASSPQGHTEAFF. The CDR3 nucleotides are TGTGCCAGCAGCCCTCAGGGTCACACTGAAGCTTTCTTT. The rearrangement links TRBV7-9 to TRBJ1-1; TRBD1 is a possible D gene (5 bases). Trimming took 5 bases from V and 3 from J, leaving 10 bases between them. This CDR3 spans 13 amino acids. Germline V CDR1 and CDR2: SEHNR, FQNEAQ (reference sequence).

This rearrangement joins TRBV28 to TRBJ1-6; D gene ambiguous. Trimming took off 1 base at V and 9 bases at J, with 16 bases between the two ends. The germline V gene has CDR1 MDHEN and CDR2 SYDVKM. The CDR3 is made up of 16 amino acids. For the CDR3, the DNA is TGTGCCAGCAGTTTATTATTACATGGGGTGGGTTCACCCCTCCACTTT. It translates to CASSLLLHGVGSPLHF.

The chain has TRBV3-1 (or the pseudogene TRBV3-2) and TRBJ1-6, with a weak D call TRBD1 (6 bases). CDR1 LGHDT and CDR2 YNNKEL come from the germline V gene (reference sequence). With 4 bases removed from V and 10 bases from J, the gap between germline ends came to 14 bases. This CDR3 comprises 14 residues. The CDR3 region has the DNA TGTGCCAGCAGCCCCACAGGGTTTAGATCACCCCTCCACTTT. This codes for CASSPTGFRSPLHF.

The V gene is TRBV13, the J gene TRBJ1-5; 10 positions match TRBD1. The CDR3 contains 15 residues. Germline CDR1 and CDR2: PRHDT and FYEKMQ (reference sequence). V lost 0 bases and J lost 4; bases outside the gene matches: 0. Here the CDR3 DNA reads TGTGCCAGCAGCTTAGGGGACAGGGGGAATCAGCCCCAGCATTTT. Translating gives CASSLGDRGNQPQHF.

The chain joins TRBV7-2 to TRBJ1-2; TRBD1 aligns across 7 bases. The CDR3 has 15 residues. The germline V gene has CDR1 SGHTA and CDR2 FQGNSA. The trim removed 5 bases at V and 2 bases at J, leaving 8 bases unmatched. The CDR3 nucleotides are TGTGCCAGCAGCACAAGGGACAGTGACAACTATGGCTACACCTTC. Its protein product is CASSTRDSDNYGYTF.

The gene calls are TRBV5-1 and TRBJ1-2; D gene unclear. V was trimmed by 0 bases and J by 6 bases, leaving 15 bases between them. The CDR3 contains 15 residues. Per the germline V gene, CDR1 is SGHRS and CDR2 is YFSETQ. CDR3 coding DNA: TGCGCCAGCAGCTTGGTCGGCAGACGAGAGGATGGCTACACCTTC. Translating gives CASSLVGRREDGYTF.